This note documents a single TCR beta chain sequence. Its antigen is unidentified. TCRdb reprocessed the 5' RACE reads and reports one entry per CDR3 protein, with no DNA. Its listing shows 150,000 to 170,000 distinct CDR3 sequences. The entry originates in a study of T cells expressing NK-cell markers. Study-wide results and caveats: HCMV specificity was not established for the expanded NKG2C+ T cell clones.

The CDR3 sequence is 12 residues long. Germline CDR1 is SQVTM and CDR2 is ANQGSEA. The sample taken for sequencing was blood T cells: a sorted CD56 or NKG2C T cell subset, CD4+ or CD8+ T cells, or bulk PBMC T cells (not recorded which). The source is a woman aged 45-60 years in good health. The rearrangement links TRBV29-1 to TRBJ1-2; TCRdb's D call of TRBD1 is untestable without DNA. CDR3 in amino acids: CSVRQGGYGYTF.